Described below is a single T cell receptor beta chain sequence and its context. This record belongs to a study of shared clonotypes between healthy human individuals. The method was immunoSEQ multiplex PCR; TCRdb's version includes in-frame clones alone and lacks a portion of them. This sample yields over 950,000 clones, of which about 72% are seen a single time; 0.85% to 1% belongs to the top ten. J lost 8 bases, V lost 1 base, and 6 bases had no gene match. This CDR3 spans 15 amino acids. The V gene's germline CDR1 is SGHRS and CDR2 YFSETQ. The specimen was memory CD4+ T cells from PBMCs. Specified subset: CD45RA-negative fraction. This TCR derives from a man between 18 and 29 years old in good health. Some clones in this sample may be carry-over from other donors' samples. The rearrangement links TRBV5-1 to TRBJ2-1, with 10 bases matching TRBD2. In DNA, the CDR3 is TGCGCCAGCAGCTTGTCGGCTAGCGGGAGTTATGAGCAGTTCTTC. Encoded protein: CASSLSASGSYEQFF.